The sequence of this T cell receptor (beta chain) was determined in a study of blood T cell repertoires in COVID-19 (dated by TCRdb to between 2020 and 2021). Regarding the complete study: Samples covering the acute and convalescent phases of COVID-19 were provided by collaborators in the United States, Italy and Spain. The prospective study material was composed of cDNA or gDNA derived from T cells, B-cell-depleted T cells, or PBMCs. Deeply sampled blood TCRbeta repertoires from subjects exposed to, actively infected with, or recovered from COVID-19 were included in the dataset. The repertoires were released in a freely available public database meant as a resource for research on the immune response to SARS-CoV-2. Samples were obtained from the ongoing ImmuneRACE study (first 160 participants) and from about 1,300 subjects provided by 6 global collaborators. Nearly every sample came with metadata listing a de-identified subject ID, COVID-19 status, age in years and sex. Where HLA class I and class II types were available, the types were taken from metadata supplied by the sample provider, not from assay-based typing. Summary of the overall study and its limitations: The quantity of clinical and demographic metadata differed by source and by participant and was supplied without curation.

This clone was observed a few times. There is no known antigen for this receptor. No base-level quality is on record; no much larger clone is a single base apart. V is reduced by 5 bases and J by 4 bases, leaving a spacing of 14 bases between them. Its CDR3 holds 14 amino acids, cysteine through phenylalanine. Only CDR3 DNA is held: 42 bases, read in frame from base 1. From the germline V gene, CDR1 is SGHVS and CDR2 is FQNEAQ. TCRbeta CDR3 regions were amplified from genomic DNA using the immunoSEQ Assay, a bias-controlled multiplex PCR. In the paper's pipeline: Within the assay, amplification of reference gene primers was used to estimate how many nucleated cells each sample contained. To quantify the absolute abundance of each unique TCRbeta CDR3 rearrangement, sequence reads were collapsed and filtered. Productive Simpson clonality was computed per sample as the square root of Simpson's diversity index over productive rearrangements. The clones in this table, taken by TCRdb from immuneACCESS, are in-frame only. Not every clone is retained; where verified, under half of the shortfall comes from an unresolved V gene, and the cause of the rest is unknown. For V, J and clone size, that table is used; D and trimming come from the DNA. The sample table holds nearly 80,000 clones, of which roughly 84% were seen once. The ten largest clones take up roughly 3.5% of the sample.

The collaborating institutions used their own protocols to collect whole blood in K2EDTA tubes. For TCRbeta analysis, collaborator samples were shipped as frozen whole blood, as isolated PBMCs, or as DNA extracted from either sample type. Recombination connected TRBV7-8 to TRBJ2-5; confidence is insufficient to name the D gene. The TCR comes from a man over 45 with acute or convalescent COVID-19. The sequencing sample was made of peripheral blood. At the DNA level, the sequence is TGTGCCAGCAGCCCCAGGCGCGTCGGAGAGACCCAGTACTTC. The encoded protein is CASSPRRVGETQYF.